The 4 T cell receptor beta chains below all came from one sample that was sequenced in a study of blood T cell repertoires in COVID-19 (dated by TCRdb to about 2020). Receptor amplification or capture employed the immunoSEQ multiplex PCR assay. The immuneACCESS repertoire file appears here via TCRdb, limited to in-frame rearrangements. These files lack a portion of the clones; in checked studies, under half of the deficit traces to unresolved V genes, and the cause of the others is not known. This sample gives around 100,000 clones in total; 85% of them show up just once. 9.5% to 15% of the sample is held by the ten biggest clonotypes. The sample consisted of peripheral blood. All receptors come from a human donor in a cohort sampled during active COVID-19.

The chain employs TRBV4-1 and TRBJ1-6, with 7 bases identical to TRBD1. Trimming took 0 bases from V and 13 from J; bases not matched to a gene: 15. Germline CDR1 is MGHRA and CDR2 is YSYEKL. This CDR3 is 17 amino acids long. The CDR3 region has the DNA TGCGCCAGCAGCCAAGATCCACGGACAGGAGGAATTCGGCCCCTCCACTTT. Its protein is CASSQDPRTGGIRPLHF.

The chain is built from TRBV5-4 and TRBJ2-7; 7 bases are shared with TRBD1. The germline CDR1 and CDR2 sequences are SGHNT and YYREEE (reference sequence). The CDR3 runs to 13 residues. V gave up 5 bases and J gave up 1 base; unmatched junction bases: 3. This CDR3 reads CASSATGSYEQYF. CDR3 bases: TGTGCCAGCAGTGCGACAGGGTCCTACGAGCAGTACTTC.

This chain links TRBV6-7 with TRBJ2-1, with TRBD1 matching over 8 bases. TRBV6-7 is classed as an ORF, of uncertain function. J gave up 8 bases and V 4 bases, and 7 bases lay outside the gene matches. This CDR3 region has 14 residues. DNA for the CDR3: TGTGCCAGCAGTTCCGGACAGGGCTCCGATGAGCAGTTCTTC. Translating gives CASSSGQGSDEQFF.

The chain is built from TRBV5-6 and TRBJ2-5; no definite D call. The V gene's germline CDR1 is SGHDT and CDR2 YYEEEE. The CDR3 totals 13 residues. V lost 2 bases, J lost 1 base, and 6 bases lay in between. The CDR3 DNA follows: TGTGCCAGCAGCTTAGCACTCCAAGAGACCCAGTACTTC. Translated: CASSLALQETQYF.